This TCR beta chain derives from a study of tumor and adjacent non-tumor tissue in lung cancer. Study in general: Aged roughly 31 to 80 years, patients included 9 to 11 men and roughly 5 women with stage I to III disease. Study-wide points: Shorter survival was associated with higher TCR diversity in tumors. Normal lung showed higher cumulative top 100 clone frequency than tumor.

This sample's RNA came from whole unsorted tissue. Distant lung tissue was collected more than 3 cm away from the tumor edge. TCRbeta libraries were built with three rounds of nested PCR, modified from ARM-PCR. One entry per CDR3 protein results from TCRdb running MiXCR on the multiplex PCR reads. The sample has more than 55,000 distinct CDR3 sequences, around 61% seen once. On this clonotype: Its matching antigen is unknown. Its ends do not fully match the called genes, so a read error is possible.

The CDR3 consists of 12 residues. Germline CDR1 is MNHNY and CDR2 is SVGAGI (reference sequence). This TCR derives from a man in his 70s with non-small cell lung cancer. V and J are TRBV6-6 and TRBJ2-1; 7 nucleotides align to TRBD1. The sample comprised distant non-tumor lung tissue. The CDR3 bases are TGTGCCAGCACTCGCAGGGGGAATGGGCAGTTCTTC. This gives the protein CASTRRGNGQFF.